The source of this T cell receptor beta chain is a study of blood T cell repertoires in COVID-19. Measured with immunoSEQ multiplex PCR; TCRdb has only the in-frame clones, and not every one. This repertoire shows around 310,000 clones, approximately 90% found once; its top ten account for around an eighth. This clone appeared a few times. Trimming stripped 7 bases from V and 4 bases from J, with 11 bases between. The CDR3 runs to 13 residues. Germline V gene data show CDR1 as MNHEY and CDR2 as SVGAGI. V usage is TRBV6-5 and J usage is TRBJ1-5; D unresolved. The TCR was taken from a woman aged 55-69 years with acute or convalescent COVID-19. Material: peripheral blood. CDR3 nucleotide sequence: TGTGCCAGCACCGGGGTAGGGAATCAGCCCCAGCATTTT. The encoded protein is CASTGVGNQPQHF.